This TCR beta chain was recorded in a study of blood T cell repertoires in COVID-19. Study as a whole: The United States, Italy and Spain were the sources of the acute and convalescent COVID-19 samples. T cells, B-cell-depleted T cells, or PBMCs provided the cDNA or gDNA that served as material.

Clinical history reported by participants formed the basis on which cohorts were assigned. TCRdb keeps only in-frame clones here, not all; method: immunoSEQ multiplex PCR. In the table there are around 260,000 clones, around nine tenths of which are singletons. The CDR3 loop spans 16 amino acids. CDR1 and CDR2 from the germline V gene are SGHNT and YYREEE (reference sequence). V lost 0 bases, J lost 0 bases, and 10 bases lay in between. The source material was PBMCs or T cells enriched from blood (not recorded which). The source is a woman in her twenties or thirties who had recovered from COVID-19. The rearrangement links TRBV5-4 to TRBJ2-1; D not certain. The CDR3 region is CASSLEKHASYNEQFF. The DNA for the CDR3 is TGTGCCAGCAGCTTGGAAAAGCACGCCTCCTACAATGAGCAGTTCTTC.